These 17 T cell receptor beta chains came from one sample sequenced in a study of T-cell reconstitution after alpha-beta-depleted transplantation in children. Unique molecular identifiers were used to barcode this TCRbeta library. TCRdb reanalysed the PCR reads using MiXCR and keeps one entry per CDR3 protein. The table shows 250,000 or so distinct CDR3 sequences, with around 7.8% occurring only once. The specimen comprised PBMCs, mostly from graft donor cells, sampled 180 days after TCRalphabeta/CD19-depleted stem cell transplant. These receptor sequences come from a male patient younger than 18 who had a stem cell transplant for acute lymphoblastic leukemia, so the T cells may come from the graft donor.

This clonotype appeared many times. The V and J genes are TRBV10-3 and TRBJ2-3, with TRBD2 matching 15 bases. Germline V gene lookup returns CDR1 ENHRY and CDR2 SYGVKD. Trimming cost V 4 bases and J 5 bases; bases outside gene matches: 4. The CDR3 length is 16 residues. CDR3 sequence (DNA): TGTGCCATCAGTGCCGGACTAGCGGGAGGGCAAGATACGCAGTATTTT. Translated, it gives CAISAGLAGGQDTQYF.

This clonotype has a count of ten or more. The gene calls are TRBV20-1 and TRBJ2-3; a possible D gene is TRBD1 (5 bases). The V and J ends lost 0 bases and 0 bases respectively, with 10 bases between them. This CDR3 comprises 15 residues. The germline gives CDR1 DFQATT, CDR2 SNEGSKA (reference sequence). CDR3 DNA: TGCAGTGCTAGAGATCTAGGGGCCAGCACAGATACGCAGTATTTT. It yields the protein CSARDLGASTDTQYF.

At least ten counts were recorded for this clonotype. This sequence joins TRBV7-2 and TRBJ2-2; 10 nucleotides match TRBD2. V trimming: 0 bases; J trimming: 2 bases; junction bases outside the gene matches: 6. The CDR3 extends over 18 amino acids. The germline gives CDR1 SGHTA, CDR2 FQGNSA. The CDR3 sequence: CASSLALLAGLNTGELFF. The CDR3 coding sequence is TGTGCCAGCAGCTTAGCCCTACTAGCGGGGTTAAACACCGGGGAGCTGTTTTTT.

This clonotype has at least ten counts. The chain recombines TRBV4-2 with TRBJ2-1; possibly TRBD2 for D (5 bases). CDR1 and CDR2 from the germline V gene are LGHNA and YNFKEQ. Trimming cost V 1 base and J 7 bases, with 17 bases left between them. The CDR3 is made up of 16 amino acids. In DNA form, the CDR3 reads TGTGCCAGCAGCCAAGGCCCCACGACCGGCGGGAATGAGCAGTTCTTC. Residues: CASSQGPTTGGNEQFF.

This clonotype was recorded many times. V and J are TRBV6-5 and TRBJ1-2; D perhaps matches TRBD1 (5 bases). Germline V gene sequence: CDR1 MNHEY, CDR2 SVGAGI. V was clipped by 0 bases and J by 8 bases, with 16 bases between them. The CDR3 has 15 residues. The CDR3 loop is CASSYSEGTDGGYTF. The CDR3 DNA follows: TGTGCCAGCAGTTACTCGGAGGGGACCGATGGGGGCTACACCTTC.

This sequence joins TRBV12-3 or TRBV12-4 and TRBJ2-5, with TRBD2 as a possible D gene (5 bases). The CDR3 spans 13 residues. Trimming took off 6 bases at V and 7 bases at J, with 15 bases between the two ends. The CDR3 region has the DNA TGTGCCAGCAGCCGTACTAGAAGCGGGACCCAGTACTTC. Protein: CASSRTRSGTQYF.

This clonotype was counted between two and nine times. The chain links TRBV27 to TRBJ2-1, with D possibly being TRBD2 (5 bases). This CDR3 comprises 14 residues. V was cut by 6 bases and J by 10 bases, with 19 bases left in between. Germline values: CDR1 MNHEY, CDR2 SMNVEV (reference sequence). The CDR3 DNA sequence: TGTGCCAGCAGCACGGGGATTAGAATGAGCGAGCAGTTCTTC. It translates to CASSTGIRMSEQFF.

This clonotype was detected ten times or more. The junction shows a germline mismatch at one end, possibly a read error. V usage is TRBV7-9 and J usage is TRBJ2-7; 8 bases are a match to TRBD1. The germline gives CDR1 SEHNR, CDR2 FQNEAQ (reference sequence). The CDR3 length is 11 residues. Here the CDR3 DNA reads TGTGCCAGCAGCTTAGGGGGACAGGAGTCGTTC. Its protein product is CASSLGGQESF.

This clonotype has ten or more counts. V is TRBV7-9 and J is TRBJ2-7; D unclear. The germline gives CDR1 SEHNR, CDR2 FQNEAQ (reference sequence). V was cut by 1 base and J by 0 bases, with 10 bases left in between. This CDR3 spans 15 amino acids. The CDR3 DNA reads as TGTGCCAGCAGCTTAGTTGGGGTCCCCTCCTACGAGCAGTACTTC. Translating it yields CASSLVGVPSYEQYF.

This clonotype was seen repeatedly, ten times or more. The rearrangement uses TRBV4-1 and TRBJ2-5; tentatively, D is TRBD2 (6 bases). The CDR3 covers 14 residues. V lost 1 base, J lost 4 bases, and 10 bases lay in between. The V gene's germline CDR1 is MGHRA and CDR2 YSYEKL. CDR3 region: CASSQGRVAETQYF. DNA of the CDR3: TGCGCCAGCAGCCAAGGGAGGGTCGCAGAGACCCAGTACTTC.

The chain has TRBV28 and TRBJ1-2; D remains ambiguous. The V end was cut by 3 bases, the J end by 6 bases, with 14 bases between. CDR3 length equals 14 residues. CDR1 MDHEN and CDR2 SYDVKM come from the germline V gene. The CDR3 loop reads CASSFAAPRHGYTF. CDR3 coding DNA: TGTGCCAGCAGTTTCGCGGCTCCAAGGCATGGCTACACCTTC.

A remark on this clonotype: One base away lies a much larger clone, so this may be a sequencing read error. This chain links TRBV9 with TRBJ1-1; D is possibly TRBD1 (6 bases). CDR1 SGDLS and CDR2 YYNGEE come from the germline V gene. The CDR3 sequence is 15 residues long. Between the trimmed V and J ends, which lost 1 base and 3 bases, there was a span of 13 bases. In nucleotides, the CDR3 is TGTGCCAGCAGCGTATCCGGGGGCTGGTACACTGAAGCTTTCTTT. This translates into CASSVSGGWYTEAFF.

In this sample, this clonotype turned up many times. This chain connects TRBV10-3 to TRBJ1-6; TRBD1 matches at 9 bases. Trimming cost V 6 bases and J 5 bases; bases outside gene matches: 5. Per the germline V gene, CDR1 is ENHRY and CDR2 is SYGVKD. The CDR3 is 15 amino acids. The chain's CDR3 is CAIRRDRADNSPLHF. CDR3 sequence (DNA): TGTGCCATCAGGCGGGACAGGGCAGATAATTCACCCCTCCACTTT.

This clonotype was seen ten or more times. CDR3 amino acids: CASSSRQGRTDTQYF. DNA for the CDR3: TGTGCCAGCAGCTCGAGACAGGGCCGCACAGATACGCAGTATTTT. The V gene is TRBV7-8, the J gene TRBJ2-3; 7 bases agree with TRBD1. This CDR3 contains 15 residues. Germline V lookup: CDR1 SGHVS, CDR2 FQNEAQ. J gave up 1 base and V 4 bases, and 5 bases lay outside the gene matches.

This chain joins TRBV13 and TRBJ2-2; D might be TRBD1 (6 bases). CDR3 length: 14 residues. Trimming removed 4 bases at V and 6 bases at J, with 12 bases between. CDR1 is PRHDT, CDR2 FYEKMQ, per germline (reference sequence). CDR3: CASSWWKGAGELFF. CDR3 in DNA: TGTGCCAGCAGCTGGTGGAAGGGGGCCGGGGAGCTGTTTTTT.

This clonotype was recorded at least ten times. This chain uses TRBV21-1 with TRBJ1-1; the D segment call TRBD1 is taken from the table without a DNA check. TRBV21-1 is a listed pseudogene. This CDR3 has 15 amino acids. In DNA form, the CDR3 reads TGTGCCAGCAGCAAAGGACAGACTATTAACACTGAAGCTTTCTTT. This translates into CASSKGQTINTEAFF.

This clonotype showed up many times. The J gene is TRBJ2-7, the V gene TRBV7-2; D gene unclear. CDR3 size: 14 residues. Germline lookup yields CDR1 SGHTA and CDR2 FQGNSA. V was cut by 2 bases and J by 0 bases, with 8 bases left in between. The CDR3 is CASSLISDSYEQYF. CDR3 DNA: TGTGCCAGCAGCTTAATCTCAGACTCCTACGAGCAGTACTTC. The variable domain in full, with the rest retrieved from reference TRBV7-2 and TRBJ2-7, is GAGVSQSPSNKVTEKGKDVELRCDPISGHTALYWYRQSLGQGLEFLIYFQGNSAPDKSGLPSDRFSAERTGGSVSTLTIQRTQQEDSAVYLCASSLISDSYEQYFGPGTRLTVT.